This record looks at one T cell receptor (beta chain) sequence and its context. This clonotype has a handful of counts. This clone's antigen is unknown. No base-level quality is on record; no much larger clone is a single base apart. Reads for this sample came from an Illumina HiSeq 2500. Quantitative 5'-RACE with molecular barcodes was used to prepare TCR beta libraries. As for the authors' bioinformatics: A new computational method, built on a probabilistic model of VDJ rearrangement, was used to identify disease-linked TCR variants. TCRdb itself trimmed the public reads at Q25 with fastp, ran MiXCR and retained productive beta chains. Every distinct CDR3 protein forms one entry, paired with its most common genes and DNA. These V and J calls rely on TCRdb rather than the paper's analysis. This sample lists under 550,000 distinct CDR3 sequences; roughly 25% were detected once. The ten largest clones take up 0.85% to 1% of the sample.

Taken from cysteine to valine, the CDR3 has 16 residues. Only the CDR3 DNA stays, 48 bases, in frame from base 1. In the germline V gene (reference sequence), CDR1 corresponds to LGHDT and CDR2 to YNNKEL. V and J are truncated by 4 bases and 5 bases respectively, leaving an intervening sequence of 21 bases. This sample was taken from a study of CD8 T cells in ankylosing spondylitis (TCRdb year 2017). Context from the whole study: The study profiled T cell receptor beta repertoires in healthy donors and ankylosing spondylitis patients to find disease-linked TCR variants. Samples of peripheral blood were taken, and for ankylosing spondylitis patients, synovial fluid was collected as well. The whole study cohort included some 100 healthy donors and 20 to 30 ankylosing spondylitis patients. Overall study outcomes, separate from this receptor: A CD8+ phenotype was shown by the disease-linked clones, which were found at relatively low frequencies in peripheral blood. Some motif variants had previously been reported in the synovial fluid and blood of reactive arthritis patients, which suggests shared mechanisms of disease initiation. A TCR beta motif made up of several highly homologous amino acid variants appeared to be characteristic of blood from ankylosing spondylitis patients. The disease-linked clones were reported as significantly enriched in matched synovial fluid samples from ankylosing spondylitis patients.

The receptor chain draws on TRBV3-1 and TRBJ2-7; the D gene is unclear. This receptor was identified in a male donor with ankylosing spondylitis. Sequences were obtained from blood, either unsorted or a sorted T cell fraction (not recorded which). The nucleotide sequence is TGTGCCAGCAGCCTGAAAGCCCACGGGCCAATACACGAGCAGTACGTC. Its protein product is CASSLKAHGPIHEQYV.